Presented here are 25 T cell receptor beta chains from one specimen sequenced in a study of blood T cell repertoires in COVID-19. Sequenced by immunoSEQ multiplex PCR; TCRdb stores in-frame clones only, minus some. The sample includes more than 95,000 clones, 70% to 75% of them seen just once. Sequencing was done on a sample of peripheral blood. The receptors come from a man aged 55 to 69 with acute or convalescent COVID-19.

This chain links TRBV28 with TRBJ2-3; a possible D gene is TRBD2 (5 bases). V was shortened by 2 bases and J by 2 bases, with 8 bases between the two germline ends. The CDR3 has 14 amino acids. The germline gives CDR1 MDHEN, CDR2 SYDVKM. The CDR3 DNA reads TGTGCCAGCAGTTTAAAACTAGACACAGATACGCAGTATTTT. Translated, it gives CASSLKLDTDTQYF.

CDR3 in amino acids: CASSLKGSYGYTF. The CDR3 DNA reads TGTGCCAGCAGCTTGAAAGGGAGCTATGGCTACACCTTC. The J gene is TRBJ1-2, the V gene TRBV5-4; D is ambiguous. The V end lost 1 base, the J end lost 4 bases, and 8 bases lay between the germline ends. The CDR3 contains 13 residues. Per germline, CDR1 SGHNT and CDR2 YYREEE (reference sequence). Complete variable domain (other parts from reference TRBV5-4 and TRBJ1-2): ETGVTQSPTHLIKTRGQQVTLRCSSQSGHNTVSWYQQALGQGPQFIFQYYREEENGRGNFPPRFSGLQFPNYSSELNVNALELDDSALYLCASSLKGSYGYTFGSGTRLTVV.

The chain is built from TRBV5-1 and TRBJ2-7; TRBD2 aligns across 7 bases. The V gene's germline CDR1 is SGHRS and CDR2 YFSETQ. The CDR3 totals 15 residues. The ends lost 0 bases at V and 2 bases at J; junction bases unmatched: 5. CDR3 protein: CASSLVAGETYEQYF. The DNA of the CDR3 is TGCGCCAGCAGCTTGGTTGCGGGAGAAACCTACGAGCAGTACTTC.

The chain couples TRBV4-1 to TRBJ1-2, with 8 bases that match TRBD1. V lost 0 bases and J lost 5; bases outside the gene matches: 5. CDR3 length: 15 amino acids. Germline CDR1 is MGHRA and CDR2 is YSYEKL. CDR3 coding DNA: TGCGCCAGCAGCCAAGAGGACAGGGTCTTTTATGGCTACACCTTC. It is translated as CASSQEDRVFYGYTF.

This clone was found a few times. The chain couples TRBV2 to TRBJ1-1; D possibly corresponds to TRBD1 (5 bases). CDR1 SNHLY and CDR2 FYNNEI come from the germline V gene. Trimming took off 3 bases at V and 1 base at J, with 12 bases between the two ends. The CDR3 length is 15 residues. CDR3 protein: CASSDWEGANTEAFF. The CDR3 DNA reads TGTGCCAGCAGTGATTGGGAAGGGGCGAACACTGAAGCTTTCTTT.

CDR3 bases: TGTGCCAGCAGCCGGGACAGGGAGAGAGAGACCCAGTACTTC. As protein: CASSRDRERETQYF. The chain is built from TRBV2 and TRBJ2-5; 9 positions agree with TRBD1. The CDR3 is made up of 14 amino acids. With V trimmed by 6 bases and J by 4 bases, 6 bases remained unmatched. Per germline, CDR1 SNHLY and CDR2 FYNNEI.

This clone was counted a single time. The CDR3 sequence is CASAPPTGADGTDTQYF. CDR3 nucleotides: TGTGCCTCCGCCCCCCCCACAGGAGCTGATGGCACAGATACGCAGTATTTT. The V gene is TRBV30, the J gene TRBJ2-3, with D perhaps TRBD1 (5 bases). Trimming left V 7 bases short and J 1 base short, with 24 bases between. Germline V gene data show CDR1 as GTSNPN and CDR2 as SVGIG (reference sequence). The CDR3 covers 17 residues.

This clone was detected a few times. The chain's CDR3 is CAWSSSYPGELFF. In nucleotides, the CDR3 is TGTGCCTGGTCTTCTAGTTACCCCGGGGAGCTGTTTTTT. The chain couples TRBV30 to TRBJ2-2; no clear D gene. V was clipped by 5 bases and J by 6 bases, with 13 bases between them. Per the germline V gene, CDR1 is GTSNPN and CDR2 is SVGIG (reference sequence). There are 13 residues in the CDR3. The full variable domain, completed using reference TRBV30 and TRBJ2-2, is SQTIHQWPATLVQPVGSPLSLECTVEGTSNPNLYWYRQAAGRGLQLLFYSVGIGQISSEVPQNLSASRPQDRQFILSSKKLLLSDSGFYLCAWSSSYPGELFFGEGSRLTVL.

The V and J genes are TRBV7-9 and TRBJ2-1; 12 bases match TRBD2. Trimming cost V 5 bases and J 0 bases; bases outside gene matches: 11. CDR3 length: 19 residues. CDR1 and CDR2 from the germline V gene are SEHNR and FQNEAQ (reference sequence). The CDR3 loop is CASSTPSGRALSSYNEQFF. The CDR3 DNA is TGTGCCAGCAGCACACCTAGCGGGAGGGCCCTAAGCTCCTACAATGAGCAGTTCTTC.

CDR3 sequence: CASRSSGSGSYEQYF. DNA of the CDR3: TGTGCCAGTAGGTCGAGCGGGAGCGGTTCCTACGAGCAGTACTTC. The chain is built from TRBV19 and TRBJ2-7, with 8 bases identical to TRBD2. CDR3 size: 15 residues. The germline CDR1 and CDR2 sequences are LNHDA and SQIVND (reference sequence). Losses at the gene ends were 6 bases for V and 1 base for J; bases not matched to a gene: 8.

For this clone: Other DNA sequences in this specimen translate into the identical CDR3. This CDR3 is CASSRGSYEQYF. In DNA form, the CDR3 reads TGTGCCAGTAGTCGGGGGTCCTACGAGCAGTACTTC. The chain recombines TRBV19 with TRBJ2-7; D might be TRBD2 (6 bases). V was shortened by 5 bases and J by 1 base, with 6 bases between the two germline ends. The CDR3 spans 12 residues. Germline-derived CDR1 and CDR2 are LNHDA and SQIVND (reference sequence).

The V call is TRBV3-1 (or the pseudogene TRBV3-2), the J call TRBJ1-4, with 7 bases lining up with TRBD1. CDR3 length: 17 residues. The V gene's germline CDR1 is LGHDT and CDR2 YNNKEL (reference sequence). V was pared by 5 bases and J by 3 bases, with 12 bases of the junction left unmatched. Written as DNA, the CDR3 is TGTGCCAGCAGCAGCACAGGGGCAGTCAAATCTAATGAAAAACTGTTTTTT. Translation: CASSSTGAVKSNEKLFF.

This chain uses TRBV11-2 with TRBJ1-2, with TRBD1 as a possible D gene (6 bases). The V end was cut by 4 bases, the J end by 7 bases, with 19 bases between. This CDR3 contains 15 residues. The germline CDR1 and CDR2 sequences are SGHAT and FQNNGV. The CDR3 loop reads CASSSPDRRTIGYTF. The CDR3 DNA reads TGTGCCAGCAGCTCCCCGGACAGAAGGACAATTGGCTACACCTTC.

The table lists this clone with a few counts. The chain couples TRBV11-2 to TRBJ2-7; 10 bases line up with TRBD1. CDR1 SGHAT and CDR2 FQNNGV come from the germline V gene. The CDR3 is 14 residues long. The V gene end was trimmed by 6 bases and the J gene end by 3 bases; junction bases not matched to a gene: 5. Here the CDR3 reads CASSHRDRGYEQYF. The CDR3 DNA reads TGTGCCAGCAGTCATCGGGACAGGGGCTACGAGCAGTACTTC.

This chain joins TRBV18 and TRBJ2-3; tentatively, D is TRBD1 (5 bases). This CDR3 spans 15 amino acids. The germline V gene has CDR1 KGHSH and CDR2 LQKENI. V was pared by 6 bases and J by 1 base, with 14 bases between. Here the CDR3 reads CASSKRGAGTDTQYF. Here the CDR3 DNA reads TGTGCCAGCTCCAAGCGTGGGGCTGGCACAGATACGCAGTATTTT.

This chain links TRBV18 with TRBJ2-3; D might be TRBD1 (6 bases). Germline V gene data show CDR1 as KGHSH and CDR2 as LQKENI. The CDR3 sequence is 17 residues long. Trimming left V 2 bases short and J 0 bases short, with 15 bases between. CDR3 sequence reads: CASSPTRGSRSTDTQYF. The CDR3 DNA sequence: TGTGCCAGCTCACCAACGAGGGGGTCCCGGAGCACAGATACGCAGTATTTT.

The chain has TRBV4-1 and TRBJ1-2; D not resolved. With 0 bases removed from V and 0 bases from J, the gap between germline ends came to 8 bases. This CDR3 is built from 15 residues. Germline assignment: CDR1 MGHRA and CDR2 YSYEKL. Here the CDR3 reads CASSQEWTSNYGYTF. CDR3 nucleotide sequence: TGCGCCAGCAGCCAAGAATGGACTTCTAACTATGGCTACACCTTC.

In its sample, this clone was seen a few times. The chain couples TRBV5-6 to TRBJ1-3; D unclear. Germline V gives CDR1 SGHDT, CDR2 YYEEEE. The germline V and J ends were trimmed by 1 base and 0 bases, with 8 bases remaining between them. This CDR3 comprises 15 residues. CDR3 sequence (DNA): TGTGCCAGCAGCTTGTTAACGGGCTCTGGAAACACCATATATTTT. This sequence encodes CASSLLTGSGNTIYF. Drawing the rest from reference TRBV5-6 and TRBJ1-3, the complete variable domain is DAGVTQSPTHLIKTRGQQVTLRCSPKSGHDTVSWYQQALGQGPQFIFQYYEEEERQRGNFPDRFSGHQFPNYSSELNVNALLLGDSALYLCASSLLTGSGNTIYFGEGSWLTVV.

The rearrangement joins TRBV5-1 to TRBJ2-2; 12 positions agree with TRBD2. Germline V gene lookup returns CDR1 SGHRS and CDR2 YFSETQ. The CDR3 is 15 amino acids. The ends lost 6 bases at V and 2 bases at J; junction bases unmatched: 2. As DNA, the CDR3 is TGCGCCAGCAAAGGACTAGCGGGAAACACCGGGGAGCTGTTTTTT. Protein: CASKGLAGNTGELFF.

This clone was detected many times. The gene calls are TRBV28 and TRBJ2-7; 7 positions agree with TRBD1. V lost 3 bases to trimming and J lost 5 bases; unmatched junction nucleotides: 4. CDR3 size: 13 residues. CDR1 is MDHEN, CDR2 SYDVKM, per germline. For the CDR3, the DNA is TGTGCCAGCAGTTTCCTGACAGGGAACGAGCAGTACTTC. Residues: CASSFLTGNEQYF. Combining the CDR3 with reference TRBV28 and TRBJ2-7 gives the whole variable domain DVKVTQSSRYLVKRTGEKVFLECVQDMDHENMFWYRQDPGLGLRLIYFSYDVKMKEKGDIPEGYSVSREKKERFSLILESASTNQTSMYLCASSFLTGNEQYFGPGTRLTVT.

This clone was observed a handful of times. The V call is TRBV30, the J call TRBJ2-7; the match to TRBD2 covers 7 bases. Germline CDR1 GTSNPN, CDR2 SVGIG (reference sequence). The CDR3 runs to 13 residues. The J segment lost 3 bases and the V segment lost 2 bases, leaving 4 bases of the junction unmatched. The CDR3 region is CAWSTGGGYEQYF. The CDR3 DNA is TGTGCCTGGAGTACCGGCGGGGGCTACGAGCAGTACTTC.

V and J are TRBV6-5 and TRBJ1-1; no clear D. V was cut by 6 bases and J by 5 bases, with 19 bases left in between. CDR3 length equals 15 residues. Germline lookup yields CDR1 MNHEY and CDR2 SVGAGI. The CDR3 region is CASRKPQVQRTEAFF. The CDR3 DNA reads as TGTGCCAGCAGGAAACCTCAGGTCCAACGGACTGAAGCTTTCTTT.

The sample holds one count of this clone. This sequence joins TRBV6-5 and TRBJ2-7, with TRBD2 identical over 7 bases. Germline V lookup: CDR1 MNHEY, CDR2 SVGAGI. The J segment lost 11 bases and the V segment lost 3 bases, leaving 4 bases of the junction unmatched. The CDR3 is 11 residues long. For the CDR3, the DNA is TGTGCCAGCAGTTATTTGCGGGAGAAGTACTTC. Protein: CASSYLREKYF.

The chain couples TRBV19 to TRBJ2-1, with 9 bases that match TRBD2. CDR3 length: 16 amino acids. CDR1 is LNHDA and CDR2 is SQIVND in the germline V gene (reference sequence). With V trimmed by 5 bases and J by 0 bases, 5 bases remained unmatched. The CDR3: CASSSNSGSSYNEQFF. The CDR3 DNA follows: TGTGCCAGTAGTTCCAATAGCGGGAGCTCCTACAATGAGCAGTTCTTC.

This chain joins TRBV15 and TRBJ1-1, with 7 bases lining up with TRBD1. CDR3 length equals 14 residues. Germline assignment: CDR1 LNHNV and CDR2 YYDKDF (reference sequence). V trimming: 0 bases; J trimming: 11 bases; junction bases outside the gene matches: 9. The CDR3 protein is CATSRDRGWLGAFF. The CDR3 DNA reads TGTGCCACCAGCAGAGACAGGGGGTGGCTTGGGGCTTTCTTT.